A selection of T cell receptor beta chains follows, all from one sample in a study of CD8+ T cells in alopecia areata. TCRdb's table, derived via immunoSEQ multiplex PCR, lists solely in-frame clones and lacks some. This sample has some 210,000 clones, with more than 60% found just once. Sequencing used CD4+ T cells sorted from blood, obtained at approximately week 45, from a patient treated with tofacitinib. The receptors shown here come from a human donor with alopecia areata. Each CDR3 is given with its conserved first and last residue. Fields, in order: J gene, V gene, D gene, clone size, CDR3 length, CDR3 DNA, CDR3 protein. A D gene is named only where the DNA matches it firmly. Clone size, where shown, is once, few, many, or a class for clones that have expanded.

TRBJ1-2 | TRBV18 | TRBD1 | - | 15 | TGTGCCAGCTCACCAATGGACAGGGGGGACTATGGCTACACCTTC | CASSPMDRGDYGYTF
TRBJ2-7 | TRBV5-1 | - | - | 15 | TGCGCCAGCAGCCTATTCGGGCTAGAAAACTACGAGCAGTACTTC | CASSLFGLENYEQYF
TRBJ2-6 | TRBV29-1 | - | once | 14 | TGCAGCGTTGAAGGGGGCGCTGGGGCCAACGTCCTGACTTTC | CSVEGGAGANVLTF
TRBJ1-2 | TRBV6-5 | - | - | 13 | TGTGCCAGCAGTTACTCGATAGGGGATGGCTACACCTTC | CASSYSIGDGYTF
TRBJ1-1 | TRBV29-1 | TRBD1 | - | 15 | TGCAGCGTCGCTACCACGGGACAGGTGAACACTGAAGCTTTCTTT | CSVATTGQVNTEAFF
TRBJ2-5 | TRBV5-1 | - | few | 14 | TGCGCCAGCAGCTTCAGGGGATACCAAGAGACCCAGTACTTC | CASSFRGYQETQYF
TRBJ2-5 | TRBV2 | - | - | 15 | TGTGCCAGCAGTGAAGGCGGGGCTAGCCAAGAGACCCAGTACTTC | CASSEGGASQETQYF
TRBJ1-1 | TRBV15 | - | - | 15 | TGTGCCACCAGCAGAGATCCGAAGGCGGGAACTGAAGCTTTCTTT | CATSRDPKAGTEAFF
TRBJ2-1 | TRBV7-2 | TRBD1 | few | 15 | TGTGCCAGCAGCCCCGGACAGGGGGCTCGAAATGAGCAGTTCTTC | CASSPGQGARNEQFF
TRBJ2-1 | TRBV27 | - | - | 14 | TGTGCCAGCAGCCGGGACGGAACCTACAATGAGCAGTTCTTC | CASSRDGTYNEQFF
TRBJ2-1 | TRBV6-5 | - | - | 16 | TGTGCCAGCAGTTACCCACAATTAAGCTCCTACAATGAGCAGTTCTTC | CASSYPQLSSYNEQFF
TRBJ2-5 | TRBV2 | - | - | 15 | TGTGCCAGCAGTGCTCTTCTGTTCGGCCAAGAGACCCAGTACTTC | CASSALLFGQETQYF
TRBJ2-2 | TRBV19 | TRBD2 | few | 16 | TGTGCCAGTAGTGCCAAGACTAGCGGGGGGATCGGGGAGCTGTTTTTT | CASSAKTSGGIGELFF
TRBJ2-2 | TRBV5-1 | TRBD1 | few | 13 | TGCGCCAGCAGTTACAGGGGAGCCGGGGAGCTGTTTTTT | CASSYRGAGELFF
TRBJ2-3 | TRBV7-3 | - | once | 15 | TGTGCCAGCAGCTTAATCGGGGGATCCACAGATACGCAGTATTTT | CASSLIGGSTDTQYF
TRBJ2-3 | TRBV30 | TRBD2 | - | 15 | TGTGCCTGGAGTGTACAGAGCGGGGGGACAGATACGCAGTATTTT | CAWSVQSGGTDTQYF
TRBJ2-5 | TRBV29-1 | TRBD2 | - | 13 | TGCAGCGTCCCAATGACTAGCGGGGAGACCCAGTACTTC | CSVPMTSGETQYF
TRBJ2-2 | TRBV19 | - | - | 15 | TGTGCCAGTAGTCTTGGACAATCGGACACCGGGGAGCTGTTTTTT | CASSLGQSDTGELFF
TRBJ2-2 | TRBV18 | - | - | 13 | TGTGCCAGCTCACTTAAAAACACCGGGGAGCTGTTTTTT | CASSLKNTGELFF
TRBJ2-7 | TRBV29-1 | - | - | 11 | TGCAGCGTTGAAACTCTTCGGGAGCAGTACTTC | CSVETLREQYF
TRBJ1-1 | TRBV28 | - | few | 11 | TGTGCCAGCACATTAGGGACTGAAGCTTTCTTT | CASTLGTEAFF
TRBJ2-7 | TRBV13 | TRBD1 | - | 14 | TGTGCCAGCAGCAGCGACAGGGGTAGTTACGAGCAGTACTTC | CASSSDRGSYEQYF
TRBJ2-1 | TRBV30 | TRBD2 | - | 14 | TGTGCCTGGAGTGTATATAGCGGGGGATGGGAGCAGTTCTTC | CAWSVYSGGWEQFF
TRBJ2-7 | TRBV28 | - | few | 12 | TGTGCCAGCAGGGGGGCTGCGAGTAAGCAGTACTTC | CASRGAASKQYF
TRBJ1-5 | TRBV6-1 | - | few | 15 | TGTGCCAGCGCCGGTGGAGGGGGTAGGAATCAGCCCCAGCATTTT | CASAGGGGRNQPQHF
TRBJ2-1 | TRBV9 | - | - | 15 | TGTGCCAGCAGCGTAGGGCAGGGTTCCTACAATGAGCAGTTCTTC | CASSVGQGSYNEQFF
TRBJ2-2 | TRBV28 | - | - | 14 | TGTGCCAGCACCCTCCAGGGGAACACCGGGGAGCTGTTTTTT | CASTLQGNTGELFF
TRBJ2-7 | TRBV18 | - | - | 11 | TGTGCCAGCTCACTCGACGCCGAGCAGTACTTC | CASSLDAEQYF
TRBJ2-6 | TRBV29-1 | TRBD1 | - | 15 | TGCAGCGTTACAGGGGCGTACTCTGGGGCCAACGTCCTGACTTTC | CSVTGAYSGANVLTF
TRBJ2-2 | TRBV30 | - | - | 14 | TGTGCCTGGAGTTCGGCCCCCGGCGCCGGGGAGCTGTTTTTT | CAWSSAPGAGELFF
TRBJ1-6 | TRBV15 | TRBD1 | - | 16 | TGTGCCACCAGCAGATACCCGGGACAGGGTGATTCACCCCTCCACTTT | CATSRYPGQGDSPLHF
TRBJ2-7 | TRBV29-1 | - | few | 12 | TGCAGCATGCAAGGACAGACCTACGAGCAGTACTTC | CSMQGQTYEQYF
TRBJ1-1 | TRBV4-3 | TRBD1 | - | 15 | TGCGCCAGCAGCCAAGACAACAGGGGGAACACTGAAGCTTTCTTT | CASSQDNRGNTEAFF
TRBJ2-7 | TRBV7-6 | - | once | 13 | TGTGCCAGCAGCGCGGGCAACTCCTACGAGCAGTACTTC | CASSAGNSYEQYF